Below are 17 T cell receptor beta chains sequenced from a single sample in a study of CXCR3-negative and CXCR3-positive naive CD8 T cells. 5' RACE that incorporated UMI labels was used to prepare the TRB cDNA libraries. TCRdb reprocessed the 5' RACE reads and reports one entry per CDR3 protein, with no DNA. Found here are nearly 90,000 distinct CDR3 sequences; the top ten clones hold nearly 0.85%. What these receptors recognize is not known. Whole-study results and caveats: TRB CDR3 hydrophobicity was greater in CXCR3-positive naive cells than in CXCR3-negative naive cells.

The specimen sequenced was naive CXCR3+ CD8+ T cells from blood. Subset given: CD45RO-CCR7+CD27+CD95- naive CD8+ T cells expressing CXCR3 (TNR3+). The receptors shown here come from a human donor in good health. Some clones in this sample may be carry-over from other donors' samples.

The genes are TRBV12-3 or TRBV12-4 and TRBJ2-2. The CDR3 length is 13 residues. CDR3 in amino acids: CASSFNTIGELFF.

The V and J genes are TRBV28 and TRBJ2-7. The CDR3 runs to 16 residues. The V gene's germline CDR1 is MDHEN and CDR2 SYDVKM. The CDR3 sequence is CASTSLGKRRFDEQYF.

The V gene is TRBV29-1, the J gene TRBJ2-1; TCRdb lists TRBD2, though no DNA is available to test this call. Per the germline V gene, CDR1 is SQVTM and CDR2 is ANQGSEA. CDR3 size: 16 residues. CDR3: CSVILAGGDSYNEQFF.

The V and J genes are TRBV7-2 and TRBJ1-1. Per germline, CDR1 SGHTA and CDR2 FQGNSA. The CDR3 consists of 15 residues. The CDR3 reads CASSLLTGGYTEAFF.

The chain is built from TRBV6-4 and TRBJ1-6; there is no DNA to check the TCRdb D call of TRBD1. Germline CDR1 MRHNA, CDR2 SNTAGT. The CDR3 is 13 amino acids. The chain's CDR3 is CASSAGENSPLHF.

This chain connects TRBV6-6 to TRBJ2-1. The CDR3 covers 13 residues. From germline, CDR1 is MNHNY and CDR2 SVGAGI (reference sequence). The CDR3 sequence is CASSYTAYNEQFF.

The CDR3 sequence: CASSYLRGAGELFF. The chain has TRBV6-5 and TRBJ2-2; TCRdb gives TRBD1 as the D gene, but with no DNA this cannot be confirmed. CDR1 and CDR2 from the germline V gene are MNHEY and SVGAGI. This CDR3 is 14 amino acids long.

The chain has TRBV3-1 and TRBJ2-1; TCRdb names TRBD2, which stays unverified in the absence of DNA. CDR1 and CDR2 (germline): LGHDT, YNNKEL (reference sequence). There are 17 residues in the CDR3. This CDR3 is CASSQHTSGGAFNEQFF.

J is TRBJ2-5 and V is TRBV6-6; TCRdb's D call of TRBD2 is untestable without DNA. This CDR3 is 16 amino acids long. From germline, CDR1 is MNHNY and CDR2 SVGAGI (reference sequence). This chain's CDR3 is CASSYPLAGGKETQYF.

The chain carries TRBV6-5 and TRBJ2-3; the D call from TCRdb, TRBD1, cannot be confirmed without DNA. Per the germline V gene, CDR1 is MNHEY and CDR2 is SVGAGI. The CDR3 sequence is 15 residues long. CDR3 amino acids: CASSYQGRGADTQYF.

V gene TRBV19 combines with J gene TRBJ2-7; TCRdb lists TRBD1, though no DNA is available to test this call. Per germline, CDR1 LNHDA and CDR2 SQIVND (reference sequence). This CDR3 contains 15 residues. The CDR3 here is CASSSAQTEIYEQYF.

The rearrangement joins TRBV7-8 to TRBJ1-5. The germline V gene has CDR1 SGHVS and CDR2 FQNEAQ. The CDR3 spans 14 residues. This chain's CDR3 is CASSLGGYNQPQHF.

The chain employs TRBV29-1 and TRBJ1-1; the TCRdb D gene call, TRBD1, has no DNA to confirm it. This CDR3 comprises 15 residues. Germline V CDR1 and CDR2: SQVTM, ANQGSEA. CDR3: CSAGGTGGVDTEAFF.

J is TRBJ2-2 and V is TRBV20-1. This CDR3 is built from 11 residues. CDR1 is DFQATT and CDR2 is SNEGSKA in the germline V gene (reference sequence). CDR3 amino acids: CSAPNSGELFF.

The CDR3 protein is CARQGLAGDTQYF. The rearrangement links TRBV2 to TRBJ2-3. CDR3 length: 13 amino acids. Germline V gene sequence: CDR1 SNHLY, CDR2 FYNNEI.

The rearrangement uses TRBV6-1 and TRBJ2-5; absent DNA, TCRdb's TRBD1 call cannot be checked. Germline CDR1 and CDR2: MNHNS and SASEGT. The CDR3 is 15 residues long. CDR3 amino acids: CASSDPGDLQETQYF.

Here the CDR3 reads CSVEGTSTDTQYF. The V gene is TRBV29-1, the J gene TRBJ2-3. The germline CDR1 and CDR2 sequences are SQVTM and ANQGSEA. The CDR3 length is 13 residues.